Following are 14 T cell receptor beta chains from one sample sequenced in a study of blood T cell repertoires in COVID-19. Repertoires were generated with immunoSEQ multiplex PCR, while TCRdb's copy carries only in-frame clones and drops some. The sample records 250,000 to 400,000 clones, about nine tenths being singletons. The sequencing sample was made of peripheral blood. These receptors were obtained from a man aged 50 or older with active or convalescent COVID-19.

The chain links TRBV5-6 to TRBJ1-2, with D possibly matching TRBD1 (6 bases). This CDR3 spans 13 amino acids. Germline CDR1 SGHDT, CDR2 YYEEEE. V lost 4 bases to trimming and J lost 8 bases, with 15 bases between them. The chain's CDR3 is CASSNTGWKGYTF. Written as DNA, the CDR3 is TGTGCCAGCAGCAACACAGGGTGGAAGGGCTACACCTTC.

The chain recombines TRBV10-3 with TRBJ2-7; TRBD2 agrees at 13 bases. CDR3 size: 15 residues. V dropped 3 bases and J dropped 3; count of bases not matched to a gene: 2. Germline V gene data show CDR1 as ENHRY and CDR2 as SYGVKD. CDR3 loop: CAISDWTSGGYEQYF. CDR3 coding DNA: TGTGCCATCAGTGATTGGACTAGCGGGGGCTACGAGCAGTACTTC.

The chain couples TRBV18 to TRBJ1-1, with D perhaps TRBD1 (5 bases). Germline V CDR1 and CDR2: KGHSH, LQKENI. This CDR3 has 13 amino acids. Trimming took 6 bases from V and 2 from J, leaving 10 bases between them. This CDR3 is CASSSQDNTEAFF. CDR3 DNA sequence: TGTGCCAGCTCGTCACAGGACAACACTGAAGCTTTCTTT.

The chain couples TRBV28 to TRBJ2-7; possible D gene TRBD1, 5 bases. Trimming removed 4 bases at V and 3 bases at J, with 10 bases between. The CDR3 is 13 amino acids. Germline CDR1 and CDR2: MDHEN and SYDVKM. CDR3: CASSSTEYYEQYF. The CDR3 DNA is TGTGCCAGCAGTTCGACAGAATACTACGAGCAGTACTTC.

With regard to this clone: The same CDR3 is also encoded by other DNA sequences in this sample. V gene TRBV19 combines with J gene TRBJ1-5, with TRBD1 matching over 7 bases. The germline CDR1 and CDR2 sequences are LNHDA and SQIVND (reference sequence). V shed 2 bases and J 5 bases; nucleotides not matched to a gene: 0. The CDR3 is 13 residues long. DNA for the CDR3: TGTGCCAGTAGTATACAGGGGGATCAGCCCCAGCATTTT. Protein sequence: CASSIQGDQPQHF.

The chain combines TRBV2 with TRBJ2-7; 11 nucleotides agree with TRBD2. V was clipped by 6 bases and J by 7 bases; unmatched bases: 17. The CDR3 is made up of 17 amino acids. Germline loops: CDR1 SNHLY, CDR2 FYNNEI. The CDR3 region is CASRDPGSASGRQEQYF. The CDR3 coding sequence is TGTGCCAGCAGAGACCCTGGAAGCGCTAGCGGGAGGCAAGAGCAGTACTTC.

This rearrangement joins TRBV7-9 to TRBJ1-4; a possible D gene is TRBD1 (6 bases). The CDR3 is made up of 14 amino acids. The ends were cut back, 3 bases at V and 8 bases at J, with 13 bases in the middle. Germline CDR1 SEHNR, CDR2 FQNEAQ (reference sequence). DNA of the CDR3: TGTGCCAGCAGCTTGGGGGCGGTCGGAGAAAAACTGTTTTTT. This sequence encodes CASSLGAVGEKLFF. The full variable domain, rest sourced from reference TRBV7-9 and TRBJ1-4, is DTGVSQNPRHKITKRGQNVTFRCDPISEHNRLYWYRQTLGQGPEFLTYFQNEAQLEKSRLLSDRFSAERPKGSFSTLEIQRTEQGDSAMYLCASSLGAVGEKLFFGSGTQLSVL.

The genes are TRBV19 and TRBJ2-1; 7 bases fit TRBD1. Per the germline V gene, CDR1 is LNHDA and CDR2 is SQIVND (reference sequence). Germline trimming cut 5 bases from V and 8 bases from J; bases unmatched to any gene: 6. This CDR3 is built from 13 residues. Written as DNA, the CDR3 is TGTGCCAGTAGTGAACAGGGGATGGATGAGCAGTTCTTC. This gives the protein CASSEQGMDEQFF.

In DNA form, the CDR3 reads TGTGCCAGCAGCCCCACAGGGGAGTCTGAAGCTTTCTTT. Translated: CASSPTGESEAFF. The rearrangement uses TRBV7-9 and TRBJ1-1; TRBD1 matches 7 bases. The V segment lost 5 bases and the J segment 6 bases; nucleotides outside the gene matches: 6. The CDR3 is made up of 13 amino acids. Germline CDR1 and CDR2: SEHNR and FQNEAQ (reference sequence).

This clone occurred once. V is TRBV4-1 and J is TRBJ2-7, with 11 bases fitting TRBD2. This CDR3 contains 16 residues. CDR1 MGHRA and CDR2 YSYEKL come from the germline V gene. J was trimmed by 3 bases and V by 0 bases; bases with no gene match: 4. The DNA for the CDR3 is TGCGCCAGCAGCCAAGATCTAGCGGGAGGACTCTACGAGCAGTACTTC. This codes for CASSQDLAGGLYEQYF.

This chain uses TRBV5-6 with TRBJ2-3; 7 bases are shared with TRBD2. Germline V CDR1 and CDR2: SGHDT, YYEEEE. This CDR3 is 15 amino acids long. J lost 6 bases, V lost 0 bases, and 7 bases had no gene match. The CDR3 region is CASSLGVGRVDTQYF. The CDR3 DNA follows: TGTGCCAGCAGCTTGGGGGTAGGGAGGGTGGATACGCAGTATTTT.

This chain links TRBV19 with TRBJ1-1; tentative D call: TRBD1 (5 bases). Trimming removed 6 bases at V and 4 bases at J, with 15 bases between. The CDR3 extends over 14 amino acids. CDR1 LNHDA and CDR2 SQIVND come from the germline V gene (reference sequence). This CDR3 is CASSRQGSSTEAFF. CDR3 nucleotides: TGTGCCAGTAGCCGGCAGGGTTCTAGCACTGAAGCTTTCTTT.

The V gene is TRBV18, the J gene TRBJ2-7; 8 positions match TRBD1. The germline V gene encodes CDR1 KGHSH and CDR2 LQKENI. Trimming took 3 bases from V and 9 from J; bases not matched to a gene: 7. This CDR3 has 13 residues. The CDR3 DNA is TGTGCCAGCTCACCCCCAGGGACAGGCAGGCAGTACTTC. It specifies CASSPPGTGRQYF. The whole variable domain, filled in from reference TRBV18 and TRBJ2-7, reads NAGVMQNPRHLVRRRGQEARLRCSPMKGHSHVYWYRQLPEEGLKFMVYLQKENIIDESGMPKERFSAEFPKEGPSILRIQQVVRGDSAAYFCASSPPGTGRQYFGPGTRLTVT.

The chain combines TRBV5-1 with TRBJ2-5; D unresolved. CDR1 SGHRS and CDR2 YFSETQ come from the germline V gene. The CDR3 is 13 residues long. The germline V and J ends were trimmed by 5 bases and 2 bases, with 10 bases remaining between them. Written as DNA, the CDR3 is TGCGCCAGCAGGCCAACAGATCAAGAGACCCAGTACTTC. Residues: CASRPTDQETQYF.